The T cell receptor beta chain described here comes from a study of OX40 agonist ivuxolimab in advanced cancers. Study overall: Patients were dosed intravenously with ivuxolimab at 0.01 to 10 mg/kg every 2 weeks. Aged roughly 23 to 80 with a mean of approximately 57 years, they were approximately 79% male. Study results and limitations: Averaging showed that CD8+ T cells had more expanded clones than CD4+ did. Some nonresponders additionally presented with little normalized T-cell clonal expansion.

About this clone: Antigen specificity is unknown.

Germline V gene data show CDR1 as LGHNA and CDR2 as YSLEER. CDR3 length: 15 residues. V lost 4 bases, J lost 4 bases, and 14 bases lay in between. Sequencing was performed with immunoSEQ multiplex PCR; in TCRdb, only in-frame clones are kept and a portion is missing. Among about 71,000 clones listed, 85% to 95% were seen once. The V gene is TRBV4-3, the J gene TRBJ1-3; weak D call: TRBD1 (5 bases). Specimen: CD4+ or CD8+ T cells sorted from blood, collected in a trial of the OX40 agonist ivuxolimab. The receptor was derived from an adult with an advanced solid tumor such as melanoma, head and neck, liver or kidney cancer. This CDR3 reads CASSRTGTRGNTIYF. The DNA for the CDR3 is TGCGCCAGCAGCCGAACCGGGACGCGCGGAAACACCATATATTTT.